These T cell receptor beta chains were read from a single sample in a study of T cell responses to AZD1222 COVID-19 vaccine. Profiled with immunoSEQ multiplex PCR; TCRdb holds only in-frame clones, not every one. This table has more than 110,000 clones, just under 95% appearing once. Specimen: peripheral blood, collected on day 0 of AZD1222 vaccination. The receptor source for this set is an adult in good health. Both conserved end residues are part of each CDR3. Each record gives: D gene, clone size, V gene, J gene, CDR3 DNA, CDR3 protein. D genes are given only for firm matches. Only part of the rows carry a size: once, few, many, or a class if the clone is expanded.

>TRBD1|.|TRBV2|TRBJ1-1
TGTGCCAGCGGATTGACAGGGTTGAGCACTGAAGCTTTCTTT
CASGLTGLSTEAFF
>TRBD1|.|TRBV24-1|TRBJ1-1
TGTGCCACCAGTGATTTGGAGGGACAGACTGAAGCTTTCTTT
CATSDLEGQTEAFF
>.|.|TRBV6-5|TRBJ2-7
TGTGCCAGCAGTTACTCGAACTACCGGACCTACGAGCAGTACTTC
CASSYSNYRTYEQYF
>.|.|TRBV18|TRBJ1-5
TGTGCCAGCTCACAGTCAGGGGATCAGCCCCAGCATTTT
CASSQSGDQPQHF
>TRBD1|.|TRBV2|TRBJ1-2
TGTGCCAGCAGAGAGGGGGCTAGCTATGGCTACACTTTC
CASREGASYGYTF
>.|.|TRBV28|TRBJ2-7
TGTGCCAGCAGTGAGAGCGCCTATCCCTACGAGCAGTACTTC
CASSESAYPYEQYF
>TRBD1|.|TRBV10-2|TRBJ1-3
TGCGCCAGCAGACAGGGGCCTCACTCTGGAAACACCATATATTTT
CASRQGPHSGNTIYF
>.|.|TRBV24-1|TRBJ2-6
TGTGCCACCAGTGATCAGGGGCGATCTGGGGCCAACGTCCTGACTTTC
CATSDQGRSGANVLTF
>TRBD1|few|TRBV3-1/TRBV3-2|TRBJ1-6
TGTGCCAGCTGCTCCGGGACAGGCAATTCACCCCTCCACTTT
CASCSGTGNSPLHF
>.|once|TRBV28|TRBJ2-3
TGTGCCAGCAGTCCTCCAGAAGATACGCAGTATTTT
CASSPPEDTQYF
>.|.|TRBV7-9|TRBJ2-7
TGTGCCAGCAGCGCGAAACCGGGATCAGATCCCTACGAGCAGTACTTC
CASSAKPGSDPYEQYF
>TRBD1|once|TRBV28|TRBJ2-7
TGTGCCAGCAGTGCCGGGACAGTCTCCTACGAGCAGTACTTC
CASSAGTVSYEQYF
>.|.|TRBV5-1|TRBJ2-5
TGCGCCAGCAGCCGGGACCCCTTGGGGCGCCAAGAGACCCAGTACTTC
CASSRDPLGRQETQYF
>TRBD1|.|TRBV10-3|TRBJ1-1
TGTGCCATCAGTGAGGCTTCCGGGACAGGGCCTGGATTT
CAISEASGTGPGF
>.|.|TRBV27|TRBJ1-5
TGTGCCAGCAGCTCCGCAACGGTTGGCAATCAGCCCCAGCATTTT
CASSSATVGNQPQHF
>TRBD1|.|TRBV4-1|TRBJ1-3
TGCGCCAGCAGCCAAGAAGGGACAGGAACGGGAAACACCATATATTTT
CASSQEGTGTGNTIYF
>.|.|TRBV27|TRBJ1-5
TGTGCCAGCAGTCCCCGGACAACCACGAGCAATCAGCCCCAGCATTTT
CASSPRTTTSNQPQHF
>.|.|TRBV5-5|TRBJ1-6
TGTGCCAGCAGCCACGTGACAGGTACTCCAACTACTTCACCCCTCCACTTT
CASSHVTGTPTTSPLHF